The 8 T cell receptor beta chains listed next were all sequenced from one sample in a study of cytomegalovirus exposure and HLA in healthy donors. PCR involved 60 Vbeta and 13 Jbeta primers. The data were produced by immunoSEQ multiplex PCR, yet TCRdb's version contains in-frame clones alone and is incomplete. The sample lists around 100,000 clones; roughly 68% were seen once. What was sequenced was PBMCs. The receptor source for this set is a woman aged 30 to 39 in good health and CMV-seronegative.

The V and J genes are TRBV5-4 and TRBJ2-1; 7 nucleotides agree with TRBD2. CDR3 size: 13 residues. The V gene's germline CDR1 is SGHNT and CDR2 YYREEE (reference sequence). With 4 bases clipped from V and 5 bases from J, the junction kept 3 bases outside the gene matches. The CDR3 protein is CASSPGRNNEQFF. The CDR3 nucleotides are TGTGCCAGCAGCCCCGGGAGGAACAATGAGCAGTTCTTC.

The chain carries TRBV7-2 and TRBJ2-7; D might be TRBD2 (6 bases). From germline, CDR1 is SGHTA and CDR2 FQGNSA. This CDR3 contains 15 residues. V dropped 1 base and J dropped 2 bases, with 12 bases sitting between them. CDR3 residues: CASSLDSGETYEQYF. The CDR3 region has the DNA TGTGCCAGCAGCTTAGATTCGGGAGAAACCTACGAGCAGTACTTC.

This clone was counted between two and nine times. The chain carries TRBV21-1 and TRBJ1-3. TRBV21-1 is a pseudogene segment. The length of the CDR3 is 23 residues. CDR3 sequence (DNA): TGTGCCAGCAGCAAAGTTGTACACGGAACGCGGACTTATTCCCTCTTCTCTGGAAACACCATATATTTT. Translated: CASSKVVHGTRTYSLFSGNTIYF.

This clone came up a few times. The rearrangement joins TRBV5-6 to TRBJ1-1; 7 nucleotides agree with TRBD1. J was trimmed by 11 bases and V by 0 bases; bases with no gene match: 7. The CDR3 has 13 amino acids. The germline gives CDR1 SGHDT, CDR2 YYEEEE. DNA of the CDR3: TGTGCCAGCAGCTTGGCTAAGGGGGCAAGGGCTTTCTTT. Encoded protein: CASSLAKGARAFF.

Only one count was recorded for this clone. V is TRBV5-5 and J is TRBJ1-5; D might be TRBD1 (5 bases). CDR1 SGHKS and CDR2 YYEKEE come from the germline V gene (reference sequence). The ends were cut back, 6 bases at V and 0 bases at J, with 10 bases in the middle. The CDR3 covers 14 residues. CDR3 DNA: TGTGCCAGCAACCTGGGGCTTAGCAATCAGCCCCAGCATTTT. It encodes CASNLGLSNQPQHF. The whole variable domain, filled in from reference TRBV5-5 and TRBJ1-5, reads DAGVTQSPTHLIKTRGQQVTLRCSPISGHKSVSWYQQVLGQGPQFIFQYYEKEERGRGNFPDRFSARQFPNYSSELNVNALLLGDSALYLCASNLGLSNQPQHFGDGTRLSIL.

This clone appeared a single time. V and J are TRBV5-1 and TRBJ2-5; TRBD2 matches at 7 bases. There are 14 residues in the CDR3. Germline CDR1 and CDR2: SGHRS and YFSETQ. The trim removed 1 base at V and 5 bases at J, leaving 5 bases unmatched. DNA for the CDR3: TGCGCCAGCAGCTTGACGGGAGGAGGGGAGACCCAGTACTTC. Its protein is CASSLTGGGETQYF.

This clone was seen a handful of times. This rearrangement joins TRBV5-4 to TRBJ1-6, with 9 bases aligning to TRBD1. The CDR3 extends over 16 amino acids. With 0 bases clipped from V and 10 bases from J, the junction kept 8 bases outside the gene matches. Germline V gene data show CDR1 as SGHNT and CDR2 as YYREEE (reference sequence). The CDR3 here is CASSLGTDRGKSPLHF. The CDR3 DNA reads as TGTGCCAGCAGCTTGGGCACGGACAGGGGAAAATCACCCCTCCACTTT. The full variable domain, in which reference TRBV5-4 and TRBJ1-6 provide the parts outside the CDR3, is ETGVTQSPTHLIKTRGQQVTLRCSSQSGHNTVSWYQQALGQGPQFIFQYYREEENGRGNFPPRFSGLQFPNYSSELNVNALELDDSALYLCASSLGTDRGKSPLHFGNGTRLTVT.

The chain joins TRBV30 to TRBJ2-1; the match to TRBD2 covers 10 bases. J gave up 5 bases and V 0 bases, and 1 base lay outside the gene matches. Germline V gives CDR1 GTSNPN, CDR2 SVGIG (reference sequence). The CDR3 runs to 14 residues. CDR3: CAWSVLAGHNEQFF. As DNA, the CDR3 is TGTGCCTGGAGTGTACTAGCGGGACACAATGAGCAGTTCTTC.